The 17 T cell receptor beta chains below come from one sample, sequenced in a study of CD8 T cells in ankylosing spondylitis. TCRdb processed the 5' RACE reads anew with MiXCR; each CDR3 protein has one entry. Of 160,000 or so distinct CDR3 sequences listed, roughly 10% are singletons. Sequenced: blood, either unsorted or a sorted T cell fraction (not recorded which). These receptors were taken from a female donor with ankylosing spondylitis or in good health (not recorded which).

The CDR3 DNA reads TGTGCCAGCTCACCAAGCAGGGGAACTAACTATGGCTACACCTTC. It is translated as CASSPSRGTNYGYTF. This chain uses TRBV18 with TRBJ1-2; D might be TRBD1 (6 bases). The CDR3 contains 15 residues. Trimming shortened V by 2 bases and J by 0 bases, and 10 bases separated the two germline ends. Per germline, CDR1 KGHSH and CDR2 LQKENI.

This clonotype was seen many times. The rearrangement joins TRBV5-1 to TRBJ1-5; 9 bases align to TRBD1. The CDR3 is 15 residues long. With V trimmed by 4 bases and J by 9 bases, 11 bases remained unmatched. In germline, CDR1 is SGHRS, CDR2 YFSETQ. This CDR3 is CASSPGTGPPGPQHF. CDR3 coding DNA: TGCGCCAGCAGCCCCGGGACAGGGCCCCCGGGGCCCCAGCATTTT.

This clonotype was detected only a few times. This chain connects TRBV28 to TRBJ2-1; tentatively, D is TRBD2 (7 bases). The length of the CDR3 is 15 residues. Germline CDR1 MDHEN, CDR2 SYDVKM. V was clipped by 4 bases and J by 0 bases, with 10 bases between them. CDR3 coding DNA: TGTGCCAGCAGTTGGGAGGGGGGCTCCTACAATGAGCAGTTCTTC. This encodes CASSWEGGSYNEQFF.

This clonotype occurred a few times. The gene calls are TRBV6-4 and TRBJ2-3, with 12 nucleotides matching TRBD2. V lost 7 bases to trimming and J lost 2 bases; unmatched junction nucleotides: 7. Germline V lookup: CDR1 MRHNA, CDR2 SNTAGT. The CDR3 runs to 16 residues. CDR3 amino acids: CASMIRLAGDTDTQYF. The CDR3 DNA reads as TGTGCCAGCATGATTCGACTAGCGGGAGACACAGATACGCAGTATTTT.

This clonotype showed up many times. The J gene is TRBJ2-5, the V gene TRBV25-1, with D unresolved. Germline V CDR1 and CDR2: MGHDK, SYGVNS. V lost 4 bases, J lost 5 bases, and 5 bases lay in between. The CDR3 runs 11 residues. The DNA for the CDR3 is TGTGCCAGCAGTGCTGTGGAGACCCAGTACTTC. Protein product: CASSAVETQYF.

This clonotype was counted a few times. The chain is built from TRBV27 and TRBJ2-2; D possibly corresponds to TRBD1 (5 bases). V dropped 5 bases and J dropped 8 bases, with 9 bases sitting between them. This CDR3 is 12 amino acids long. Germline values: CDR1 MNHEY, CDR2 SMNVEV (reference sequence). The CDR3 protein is CASSPRQGELFF. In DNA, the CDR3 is TGTGCCAGCAGTCCCCGACAGGGGGAGCTGTTTTTT.

CDR3 nucleotides: TGTGCCAGCAGTGACTTACAGGGCGATGAGCAGTTCTTC. Amino acids: CASSDLQGDEQFF. The chain links TRBV6-1 to TRBJ2-1; perhaps TRBD1 as D (6 bases). The CDR3 has 13 residues. Trimming removed 3 bases from V and 8 bases from J, with 11 bases in between. CDR1 and CDR2 (germline): MNHNS, SASEGT.

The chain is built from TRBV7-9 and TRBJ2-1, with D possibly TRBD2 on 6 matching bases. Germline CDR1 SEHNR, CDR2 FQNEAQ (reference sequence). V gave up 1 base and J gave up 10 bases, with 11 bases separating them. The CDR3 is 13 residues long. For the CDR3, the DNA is TGTGCCAGCAGCTTAGGACTAGTAGGCGAGCAGTTCTTC. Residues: CASSLGLVGEQFF.

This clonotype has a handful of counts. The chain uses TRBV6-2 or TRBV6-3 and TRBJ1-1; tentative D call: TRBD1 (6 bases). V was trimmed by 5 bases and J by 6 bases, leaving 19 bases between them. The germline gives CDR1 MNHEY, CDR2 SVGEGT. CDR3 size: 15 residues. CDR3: CASSHDRLLGPEAFF. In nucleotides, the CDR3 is TGTGCCAGCAGTCACGACAGGTTGCTCGGACCTGAAGCTTTCTTT.

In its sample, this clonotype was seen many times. The CDR3 loop is CASSPARGLNEKLFF. CDR3 in DNA: TGCGCCAGCAGCCCGGCAAGGGGCCTAAATGAAAAACTGTTTTTT. This sequence joins TRBV5-1 and TRBJ1-4; possibly TRBD1 for D (5 bases). Germline V lookup: CDR1 SGHRS, CDR2 YFSETQ. The CDR3 totals 15 residues. Trimming removed 4 bases at V and 5 bases at J, with 15 bases between.

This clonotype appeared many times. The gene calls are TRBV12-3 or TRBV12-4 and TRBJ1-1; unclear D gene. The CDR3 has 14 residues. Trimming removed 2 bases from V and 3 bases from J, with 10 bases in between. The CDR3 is CASSLQEGHTEAFF. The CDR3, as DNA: TGTGCCAGCAGTTTACAGGAGGGCCACACTGAAGCTTTCTTT.

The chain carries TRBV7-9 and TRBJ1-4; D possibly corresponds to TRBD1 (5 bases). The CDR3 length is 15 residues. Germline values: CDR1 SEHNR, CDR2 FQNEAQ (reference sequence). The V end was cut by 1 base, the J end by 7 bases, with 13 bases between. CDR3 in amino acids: CASSLEGPRFEKLFF. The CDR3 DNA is TGTGCCAGCAGCTTAGAGGGGCCGCGATTTGAAAAACTGTTTTTT.

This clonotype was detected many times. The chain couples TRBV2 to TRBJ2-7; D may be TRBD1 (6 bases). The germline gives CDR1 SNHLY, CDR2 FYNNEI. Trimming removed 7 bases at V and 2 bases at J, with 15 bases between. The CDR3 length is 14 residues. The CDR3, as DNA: TGTGCCAGCACCCGGGACAAGGGGACCTACGAGCAGTACTTC. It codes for CASTRDKGTYEQYF.

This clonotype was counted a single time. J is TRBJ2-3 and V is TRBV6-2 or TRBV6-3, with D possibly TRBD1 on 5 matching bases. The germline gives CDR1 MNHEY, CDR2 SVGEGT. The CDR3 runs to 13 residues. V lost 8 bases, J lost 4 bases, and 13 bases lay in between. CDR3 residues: CASDKGSADTQYF. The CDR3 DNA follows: TGTGCCAGCGATAAGGGGTCGGCAGATACGCAGTATTTT.

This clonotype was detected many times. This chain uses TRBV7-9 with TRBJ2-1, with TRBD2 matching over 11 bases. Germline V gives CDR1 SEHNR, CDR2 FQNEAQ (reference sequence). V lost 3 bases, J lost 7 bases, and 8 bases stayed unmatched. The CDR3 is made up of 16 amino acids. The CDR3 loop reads CASSFRLAGGLNEQFF. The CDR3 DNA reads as TGTGCCAGCAGCTTCCGGTTAGCGGGAGGGCTGAATGAGCAGTTCTTC.

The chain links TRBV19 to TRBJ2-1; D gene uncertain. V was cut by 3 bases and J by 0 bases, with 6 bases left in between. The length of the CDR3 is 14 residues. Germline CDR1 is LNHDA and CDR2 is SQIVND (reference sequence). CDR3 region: CASSMQSSYNEQFF. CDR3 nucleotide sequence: TGTGCCAGTAGTATGCAAAGCTCCTACAATGAGCAGTTCTTC.

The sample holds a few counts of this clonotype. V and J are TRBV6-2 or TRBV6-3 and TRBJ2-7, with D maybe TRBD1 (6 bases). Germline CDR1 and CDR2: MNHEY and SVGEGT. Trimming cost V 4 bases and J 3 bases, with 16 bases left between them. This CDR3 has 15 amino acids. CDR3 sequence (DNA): TGTGCCAGCAGTTCCACCCGCGGACAGCGCTACGAGCAGTACTTC. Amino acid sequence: CASSSTRGQRYEQYF.